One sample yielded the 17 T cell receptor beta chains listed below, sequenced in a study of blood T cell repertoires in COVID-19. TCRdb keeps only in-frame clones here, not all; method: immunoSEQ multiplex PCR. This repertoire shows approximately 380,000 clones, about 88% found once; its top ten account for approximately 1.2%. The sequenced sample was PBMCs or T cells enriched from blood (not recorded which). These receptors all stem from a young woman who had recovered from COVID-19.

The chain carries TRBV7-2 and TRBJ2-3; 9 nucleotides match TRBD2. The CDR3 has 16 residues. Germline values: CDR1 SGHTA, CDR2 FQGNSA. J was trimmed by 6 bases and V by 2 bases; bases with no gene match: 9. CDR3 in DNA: TGTGCCAGCAGCTTATTCCGCGGGGGGGCCGGGGATACGCAGTATTTT. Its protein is CASSLFRGGAGDTQYF.

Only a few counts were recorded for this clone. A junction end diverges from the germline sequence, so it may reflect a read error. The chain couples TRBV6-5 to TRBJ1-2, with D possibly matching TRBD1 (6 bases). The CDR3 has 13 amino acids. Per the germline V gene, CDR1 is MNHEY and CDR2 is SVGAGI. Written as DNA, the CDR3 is TGTGCCAGCAGAGGCCGGGACAAACCACGTTTCGCCTTC. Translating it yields CASRGRDKPRFAF.

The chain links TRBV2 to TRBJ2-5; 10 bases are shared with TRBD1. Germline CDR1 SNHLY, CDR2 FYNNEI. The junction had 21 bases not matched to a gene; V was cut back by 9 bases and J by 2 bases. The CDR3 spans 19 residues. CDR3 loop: CARGTGATLGLYLQETQYF. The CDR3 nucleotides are TGTGCCAGGGGGACAGGGGCCACATTGGGACTATACTTACAAGAGACCCAGTACTTC. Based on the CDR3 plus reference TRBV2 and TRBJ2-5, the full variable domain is EPEVTQTPSHQVTQMGQEVILRCVPISNHLYFYWYRQILGQKVEFLVSFYNNEISEKSEIFDDQFSVERPDGSNFTLKIRSTKLEDSAMYFCARGTGATLGLYLQETQYFGPGTRLLVL.

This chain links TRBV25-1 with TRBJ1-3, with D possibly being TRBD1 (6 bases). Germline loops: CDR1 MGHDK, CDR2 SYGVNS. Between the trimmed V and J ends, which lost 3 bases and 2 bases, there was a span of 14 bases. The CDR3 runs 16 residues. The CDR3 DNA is TGTGCCAGCAGTGAGGCAGGGGTTTTTACTGGAAACACCATATATTTT. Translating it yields CASSEAGVFTGNTIYF. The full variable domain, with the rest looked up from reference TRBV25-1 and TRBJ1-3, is EADIYQTPRYLVIGTGKKITLECSQTMGHDKMYWYQQDPGMELHLIHYSYGVNSTEKGDLSSESTVSRIRTEHFPLTLESARPSHTSQYLCASSEAGVFTGNTIYFGEGSWLTVV.

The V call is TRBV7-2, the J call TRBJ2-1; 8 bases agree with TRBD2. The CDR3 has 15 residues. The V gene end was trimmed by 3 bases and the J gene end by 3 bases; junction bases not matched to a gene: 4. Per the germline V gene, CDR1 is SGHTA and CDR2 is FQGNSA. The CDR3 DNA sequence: TGTGCCAGCAGCTTCCATAGCGGGGTCTACAATGAGCAGTTCTTC. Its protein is CASSFHSGVYNEQFF.

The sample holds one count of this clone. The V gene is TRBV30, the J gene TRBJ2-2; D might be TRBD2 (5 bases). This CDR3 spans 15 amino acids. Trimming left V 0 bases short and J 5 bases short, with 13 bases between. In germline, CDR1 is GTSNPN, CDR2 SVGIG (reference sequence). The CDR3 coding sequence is TGTGCCTGGAGTGTTAGGGAGCGGATGACCGGGGAGCTGTTTTTT. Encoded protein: CAWSVRERMTGELFF.

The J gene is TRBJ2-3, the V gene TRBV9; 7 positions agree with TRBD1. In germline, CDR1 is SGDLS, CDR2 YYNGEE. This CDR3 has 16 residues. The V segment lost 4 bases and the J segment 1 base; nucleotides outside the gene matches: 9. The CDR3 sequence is CASSIHEGQRTDTQYF. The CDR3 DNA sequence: TGTGCCAGCAGCATCCATGAGGGACAGCGCACAGATACGCAGTATTTT.

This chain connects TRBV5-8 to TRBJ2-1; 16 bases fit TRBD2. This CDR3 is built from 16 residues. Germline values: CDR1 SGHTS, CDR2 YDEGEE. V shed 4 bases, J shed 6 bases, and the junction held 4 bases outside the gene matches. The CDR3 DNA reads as TGTGCCAGCAGCCACGGGACTAGCGGGGGGGCCAATGAGCAGTTCTTC. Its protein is CASSHGTSGGANEQFF.

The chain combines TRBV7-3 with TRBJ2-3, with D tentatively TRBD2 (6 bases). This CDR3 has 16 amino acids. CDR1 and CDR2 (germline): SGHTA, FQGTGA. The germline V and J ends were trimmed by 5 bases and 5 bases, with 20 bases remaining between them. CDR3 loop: CASSKSPPRRGDTQYF. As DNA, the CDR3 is TGTGCCAGCAGCAAAAGTCCCCCTCGGCGGGGAGATACGCAGTATTTT.

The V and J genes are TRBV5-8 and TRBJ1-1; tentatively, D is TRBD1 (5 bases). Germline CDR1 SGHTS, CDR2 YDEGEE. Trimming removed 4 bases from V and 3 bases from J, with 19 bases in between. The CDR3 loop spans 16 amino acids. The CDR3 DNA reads TGTGCCAGCAGCGGGGGGGGACGCCTTAGACACACTGAAGCTTTCTTT. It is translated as CASSGGGRLRHTEAFF. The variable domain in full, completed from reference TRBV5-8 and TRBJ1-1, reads EAGVTQSPTHLIKTRGQQATLRCSPISGHTSVYWYQQALGLGLQFLLWYDEGEERNRGNFPPRFSGRQFPNYSSELNVNALELEDSALYLCASSGGGRLRHTEAFFGQGTRLTVV.

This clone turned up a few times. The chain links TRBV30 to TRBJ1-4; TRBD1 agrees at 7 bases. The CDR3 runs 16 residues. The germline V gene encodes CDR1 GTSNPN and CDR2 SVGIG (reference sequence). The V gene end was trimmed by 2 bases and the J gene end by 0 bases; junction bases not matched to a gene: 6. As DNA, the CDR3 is TGTGCCTGGAGTACTGGGACAGCCACAACTAATGAAAAACTGTTTTTT. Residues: CAWSTGTATTNEKLFF.

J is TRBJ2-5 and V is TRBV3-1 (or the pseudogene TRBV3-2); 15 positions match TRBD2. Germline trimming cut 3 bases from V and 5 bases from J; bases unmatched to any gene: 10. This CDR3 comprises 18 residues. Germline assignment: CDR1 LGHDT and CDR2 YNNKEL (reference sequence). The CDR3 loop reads CASSQRLGTSGGLETQYF. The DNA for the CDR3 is TGTGCCAGCAGCCAGCGTCTAGGGACTAGCGGGGGGCTGGAGACCCAGTACTTC.

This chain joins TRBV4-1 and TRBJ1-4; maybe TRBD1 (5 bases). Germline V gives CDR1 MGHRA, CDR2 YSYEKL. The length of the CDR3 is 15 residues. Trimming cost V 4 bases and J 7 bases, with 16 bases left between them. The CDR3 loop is CASSPLGLGGEKLFF. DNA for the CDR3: TGCGCCAGCAGCCCCTTAGGACTCGGGGGTGAAAAACTGTTTTTT.

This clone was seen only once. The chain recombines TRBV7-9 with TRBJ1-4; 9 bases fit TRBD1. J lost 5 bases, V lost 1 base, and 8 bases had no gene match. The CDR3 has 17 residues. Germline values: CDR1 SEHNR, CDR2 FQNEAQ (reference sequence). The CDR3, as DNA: TGTGCCAGCAGCTTAGGAGGTGGTGGGACAGGGAATGAAAAACTGTTTTTT. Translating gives CASSLGGGGTGNEKLFF.

CDR3 nucleotides: TGTGCCAGCAGCTTAACTTGGATCGTCGCAGGCTCCTACGAGCAGTACTTC. The encoded protein is CASSLTWIVAGSYEQYF. The chain has TRBV7-8 and TRBJ2-7; D not resolved. Germline V gene data show CDR1 as SGHVS and CDR2 as FQNEAQ. V shed 2 bases and J shed 0 bases, with 17 bases lying between them. The CDR3 spans 17 residues.

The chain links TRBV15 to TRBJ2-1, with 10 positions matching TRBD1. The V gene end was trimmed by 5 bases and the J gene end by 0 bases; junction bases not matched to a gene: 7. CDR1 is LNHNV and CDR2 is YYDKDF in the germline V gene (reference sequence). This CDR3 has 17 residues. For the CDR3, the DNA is TGTGCCACCAGCTTCCCGGGACAGGGGAGCTCCTACAATGAGCAGTTCTTC. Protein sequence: CATSFPGQGSSYNEQFF.

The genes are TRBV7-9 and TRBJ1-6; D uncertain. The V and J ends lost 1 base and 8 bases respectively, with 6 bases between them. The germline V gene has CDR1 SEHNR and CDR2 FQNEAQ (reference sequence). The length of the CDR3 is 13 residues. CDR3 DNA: TGTGCCAGCAGCTTAGTGCGAGATTCACCCCTCCACTTT. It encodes CASSLVRDSPLHF.